Given below is one TCR beta chain in context. The data derive from a study of T-cell memory formation after mild COVID-19. Each CDR3 protein gets one entry after TCRdb re-called the 5' RACE reads with MiXCR. Found here are about 350,000 distinct CDR3 sequences, roughly 15% of them singletons; the top ten hold 20% to 25%. This TCR was sampled from a man between 18 and 29 years old who had mild COVID-19 (a few samples of this study predate the infection). Cell type and time point are not known. The specimen sequenced was PBMCs or a T cell subset sorted from them (not recorded which).

The CDR3 nucleotides read TGTGCCAGCAGCTCCCCATCAGGCGGCCTCTACGAGCAGTACTTC. Its protein product is CASSSPSGGLYEQYF. This chain uses TRBV27 with TRBJ2-7; no definite D call. The germline V gene has CDR1 MNHEY and CDR2 SMNVEV (reference sequence). The CDR3 is 15 residues long. The V gene lost 6 bases and the J gene lost 3 bases, with 18 bases spanning the gap.